The next 8 T cell receptor beta chains were all read from a single sample in a study of T-cell reconstitution after alpha-beta-depleted transplantation in children. A TCRbeta library incorporating unique molecular identifiers was prepared. TCRdb used MiXCR to reprocess the PCR reads, holding one entry per CDR3 protein. Among more than 150,000 distinct CDR3 sequences, 13% to 15% were seen once, and the ten largest hold less than 15%. Here the sequenced sample was PBMCs from the stem cell graft donor, taken from the stem cell graft. Source of these receptors: a human donor who donated a stem cell graft to a child with acute lymphoblastic leukemia.

The V call is TRBV5-4, the J call TRBJ2-1, with TRBD2 matching over 8 bases. With 3 bases clipped from V and 7 bases from J, the junction kept 9 bases outside the gene matches. Germline V gene lookup returns CDR1 SGHNT and CDR2 YYREEE (reference sequence). The CDR3 length is 15 residues. CDR3 residues: CASSSGGGRSNEQFF. CDR3 in DNA: TGTGCCAGCAGCTCTGGCGGCGGGAGGTCGAATGAGCAGTTCTTC.

This clonotype was recorded a few times. V gene TRBV19 combines with J gene TRBJ1-2; perhaps TRBD1 as D (5 bases). Per germline, CDR1 LNHDA and CDR2 SQIVND (reference sequence). Trimming removed 6 bases at V and 2 bases at J, with 13 bases between. The CDR3 has 14 residues. The CDR3 sequence: CASSQKGRNYGYTF. CDR3 DNA: TGTGCCAGTAGCCAAAAGGGACGGAACTATGGCTACACCTTC. The full variable domain, rest sourced from reference TRBV19 and TRBJ1-2, is DGGITQSPKYLFRKEGQNVTLSCEQNLNHDAMYWYRQDPGQGLRLIYYSQIVNDFQKGDIAEGYSVSREKKESFPLTVTSAQKNPTAFYLCASSQKGRNYGYTFGSGTRLTVV.

The table lists this clonotype with many counts. The J gene is TRBJ1-1, the V gene TRBV15, with a tentative D call TRBD1 (6 bases). Germline V CDR1 and CDR2: LNHNV, YYDKDF (reference sequence). V dropped 3 bases and J dropped 6 bases, with 17 bases sitting between them. The CDR3 is made up of 15 amino acids. Written as DNA, the CDR3 is TGTGCCACCAGCAGGAACCCCACAGGGAGTCCTGAAGCTTTCTTT. Amino acids: CATSRNPTGSPEAFF.

This clonotype was picked up many times. The chain couples TRBV20-1 to TRBJ2-4, with 14 bases identical to TRBD2. Trimming cost V 3 bases and J 0 bases; bases outside gene matches: 4. The CDR3 totals 17 residues. Germline CDR1 DFQATT, CDR2 SNEGSKA (reference sequence). The CDR3 loop is CSARGTSGSQAKNIQYF. The CDR3 DNA reads as TGCAGTGCTAGGGGGACTAGCGGGAGCCAAGCCAAAAACATTCAGTACTTC.

This clonotype appeared many times. The chain links TRBV5-5 to TRBJ2-3, with a weak D call TRBD1 (6 bases). In germline, CDR1 is SGHKS, CDR2 YYEKEE (reference sequence). The CDR3 is 16 amino acids. The V and J ends lost 4 bases and 0 bases respectively, with 15 bases between them. This CDR3 reads CASSIPTGSSTDTQYF. The DNA for the CDR3 is TGTGCCAGCAGCATTCCTACAGGGTCTAGCACAGATACGCAGTATTTT. The variable domain in full, with the rest retrieved from reference TRBV5-5 and TRBJ2-3, is DAGVTQSPTHLIKTRGQQVTLRCSPISGHKSVSWYQQVLGQGPQFIFQYYEKEERGRGNFPDRFSARQFPNYSSELNVNALLLGDSALYLCASSIPTGSSTDTQYFGPGTRLTVL.

This clonotype has more than one count but fewer than ten. The J gene is TRBJ1-1, the V gene TRBV5-6, with no clear D. The V end lost 3 bases, the J end lost 1 base, and 13 bases lay between the germline ends. The CDR3 covers 15 residues. Germline CDR1 reads SGHDT; CDR2 reads YYEEEE. CDR3 region: CASSSSRKPNTEAFF. The CDR3 nucleotides are TGTGCCAGCAGCTCGTCCAGGAAACCGAACACTGAAGCTTTCTTT. Complete variable domain (other parts from reference TRBV5-6 and TRBJ1-1): DAGVTQSPTHLIKTRGQQVTLRCSPKSGHDTVSWYQQALGQGPQFIFQYYEEEERQRGNFPDRFSGHQFPNYSSELNVNALLLGDSALYLCASSSSRKPNTEAFFGQGTRLTVV.

Here the CDR3 reads CASSLVALRRETQYF. The CDR3 DNA sequence: TGTGCCAGCAGCTTAGTGGCTCTCCGGCGGGAGACCCAGTACTTC. The chain is built from TRBV7-8 and TRBJ2-5; D unresolved. V lost 1 base and J 5 bases, leaving 14 bases between the germline ends. Germline lookup yields CDR1 SGHVS and CDR2 FQNEAQ. The CDR3 has 15 residues. The full variable domain, in which reference TRBV7-8 and TRBJ2-5 provide the parts outside the CDR3, is GAGVSQSPRYKVAKRGQDVALRCDPISGHVSLFWYQQALGQGPEFLTYFQNEAQLDKSGLPSDRFFAERPEGSVSTLKIQRTQQEDSAVYLCASSLVALRRETQYFGPGTRLLVL.

This clonotype was picked up many times. J is TRBJ2-1 and V is TRBV6-1; possibly TRBD1 for D (6 bases). Trimming took off 5 bases at V and 8 bases at J, with 16 bases between the two ends. Per germline, CDR1 MNHNS and CDR2 SASEGT. The CDR3 totals 14 residues. The CDR3 DNA reads as TGTGCCAGCAGTCCCTACAGGGACAAGGATGAGCAGTTCTTC. Amino acids: CASSPYRDKDEQFF.